This TCR beta chain was identified in a study of metastatic and nonmetastatic thyroid tumors. Across the study: Repertoire comparisons spanned blood and tumor or nodule tissue from malignant and benign thyroid patients.

None of the patients had undergone any treatment ahead of thyroid surgery. CDR3 length equals 15 residues. The germline CDR1 and CDR2 sequences are LGHDT and YNNKEL (reference sequence). Original data processing: Building a distant-metastasis classifier for papillary thyroid cancer drew on CDR3 differences across clinicopathological groups. TCRdb re-analyzed the PCR reads through MiXCR. Clone size and V and J calls follow TCRdb, not the original study. The table shows about 92,000 clones, with about 16% occurring only once. Study results and limitations: Significantly higher TCR beta diversity was reportedly seen in malignant thyroid tumors than benign nodules, in blood and tumor.

There are a few counts of this clone. As yet, its antigen is unknown. A read error may be the cause here, since a much bigger clone is one base away. The sample holds other DNA sequences that translate to the same CDR3. The sample consisted of blood. This TCR came from a female donor with papillary thyroid cancer or a benign thyroid nodule (not recorded which). Some clones in this sample may be carry-over from other donors' samples. V and J are TRBV3-1 and TRBJ2-1; TRBD2 aligns across 7 bases. This CDR3 reads CASSWERGTLNEQFF. Here the CDR3 DNA reads TGCGCCAGCAGCTGGGAGCGGGGAACCCTCAATGAGCAGTTCTTC.